This is a list of T cell receptor beta chains from one sample in a study of blood T cell repertoires in COVID-19. Assay used: immunoSEQ multiplex PCR; TCRdb lists only in-frame clones, some missing. The data show about 26,000 clones, around two thirds seen once. The specimen sequenced was peripheral blood. The source of these receptors is a man in his sixties with active or convalescent COVID-19. Both conserved end residues are part of each CDR3. D genes are given only for firm matches. Not all rows give a size; the values are once, few, many and, for expanded clones, a class.

V gene: TRBV30
clone size: -
J gene: TRBJ2-5
D gene: -
CDR3 protein: CAWRRYGETQYF
CDR3 DNA: TGTGCCTGGCGTCGCTACGGAGAGACCCAGTACTTC

V gene: TRBV5-1
clone size: medium-sized
J gene: TRBJ1-1
D gene: -
CDR3 protein: CASSNQGKGTEAFF
CDR3 DNA: TGCGCCAGCAGCAATCAGGGGAAGGGCACTGAAGCTTTCTTT

V gene: TRBV11-2
clone size: few
J gene: TRBJ2-5
D gene: TRBD1
CDR3 protein: CASLPRSGTGIRGTQYF
CDR3 DNA: TGTGCCAGCCTGCCGAGGAGCGGGACAGGGATTCGGGGGACCCAGTACTTC

V gene: TRBV6-5
clone size: -
J gene: TRBJ2-7
D gene: TRBD1
CDR3 protein: CATGTELYEQYF
CDR3 DNA: TGTGCCACGGGGACAGAACTCTACGAGCAGTACTTC

V gene: TRBV30
clone size: few
J gene: TRBJ2-3
D gene: TRBD2
CDR3 protein: CAWSVAGGFTDTQYF
CDR3 DNA: TGTGCCTGGAGTGTGGCGGGAGGGTTCACAGATACGCAGTATTTT

V gene: TRBV5-8
clone size: -
J gene: TRBJ1-2
D gene: -
CDR3 protein: CASSRGNYGYTF
CDR3 DNA: TGTGCCAGCAGCCGGGGAAACTATGGCTACACCTTC

V gene: TRBV6-6
clone size: -
J gene: TRBJ2-5
D gene: TRBD2
CDR3 protein: CASSLAGGLGAQYF
CDR3 DNA: TGTGCCAGTTCACTAGCGGGGGGACTTGGGGCCCAGTACTTC

V gene: TRBV19
clone size: medium-sized
J gene: TRBJ2-1
D gene: TRBD1
CDR3 protein: CASSTRQGSYNEQFF
CDR3 DNA: TGTGCCAGTAGTACAAGACAGGGTTCCTACAATGAGCAGTTCTTC

V gene: TRBV4-1
clone size: -
J gene: TRBJ2-4
D gene: -
CDR3 protein: CASSQRADSYAKNIQYF
CDR3 DNA: TGCGCCAGCAGCCAAAGGGCGGACAGCTACGCCAAAAACATTCAGTACTTC

V gene: TRBV19
clone size: few
J gene: TRBJ1-5
D gene: -
CDR3 protein: CASSDIINQPQHF
CDR3 DNA: TGTGCCAGTTCGGACATTATCAATCAGCCCCAGCATTTT

V gene: TRBV14
clone size: -
J gene: TRBJ2-7
D gene: -
CDR3 protein: CASSQGGGEGLREQYF
CDR3 DNA: TGTGCCAGCAGCCAAGGAGGGGGGGAAGGGCTGCGGGAGCAGTACTTC

V gene: TRBV11-2
clone size: -
J gene: TRBJ1-1
D gene: TRBD1
CDR3 protein: CASSFFKLDRGSEAFF
CDR3 DNA: TGTGCCAGCAGCTTTTTCAAGCTGGACAGGGGGTCTGAAGCTTTCTTT

V gene: TRBV5-8
clone size: -
J gene: TRBJ2-7
D gene: -
CDR3 protein: CASSLNSYFYEQYF
CDR3 DNA: TGTGCCAGCAGTCTCAACAGTTATTTCTACGAGCAGTACTTC

V gene: TRBV10-3
clone size: once
J gene: TRBJ2-5
D gene: TRBD2
CDR3 protein: CASRGVAGGQETQYF
CDR3 DNA: TGTGCCTCCCGAGGGGTGGCGGGGGGCCAAGAGACCCAGTACTTC

V gene: TRBV7-8
clone size: once
J gene: TRBJ2-1
D gene: TRBD2
CDR3 protein: CASSPGLGGGRNEQFF
CDR3 DNA: TGTGCCAGCAGCCCCGGGCTGGGGGGGGGTCGCAATGAGCAGTTCTTC

V gene: TRBV5-8
clone size: -
J gene: TRBJ2-3
D gene: TRBD2
CDR3 protein: CASSSEGGGRSTDTQYF
CDR3 DNA: TGTGCCAGCAGCTCGGAAGGCGGGGGGAGAAGCACAGATACGCAGTATTTT

V gene: TRBV28
clone size: once
J gene: TRBJ1-1
D gene: TRBD1
CDR3 protein: CASNDRDRGRAWGTEAFF
CDR3 DNA: TGTGCCAGCAACGACCGGGACAGGGGGCGGGCGTGGGGCACTGAAGCTTTCTTT

V gene: TRBV6-5
clone size: -
J gene: TRBJ2-2
D gene: -
CDR3 protein: CASSYWQPNTGELFF
CDR3 DNA: TGTGCCAGCAGTTATTGGCAACCGAACACCGGGGAGCTGTTTTTT

V gene: TRBV5-1
clone size: -
J gene: TRBJ1-1
D gene: -
CDR3 protein: CASSRSTGMGAEAFF
CDR3 DNA: TGCGCCAGCAGTAGATCCACAGGGATGGGCGCTGAAGCTTTCTTT

V gene: TRBV14
clone size: -
J gene: TRBJ1-3
D gene: TRBD1
CDR3 protein: CASSQGQGAARNTIYF
CDR3 DNA: TGTGCCAGCAGCCAGGGACAGGGGGCCGCGAGAAACACCATATATTTT

V gene: TRBV7-2
clone size: few
J gene: TRBJ2-7
D gene: TRBD2
CDR3 protein: CASSPAAGGGYEQYF
CDR3 DNA: TGTGCCAGCAGCCCCGCCGCGGGGGGGGGCTACGAGCAGTACTTC

V gene: TRBV5-5
clone size: -
J gene: TRBJ1-2
D gene: TRBD1
CDR3 protein: CASSLDPGGSNYGYTF
CDR3 DNA: TGTGCCAGCAGCTTGGACCCAGGGGGCAGTAACTATGGCTACACCTTC

V gene: TRBV5-8
clone size: once
J gene: TRBJ1-1
D gene: -
CDR3 protein: CASSLATTVNTEAFF
CDR3 DNA: TGTGCCAGCAGCTTGGCCACGACAGTGAACACTGAAGCTTTCTTT